These 20 T cell receptor beta chains came from one sample sequenced in a study of blood T cell repertoires in COVID-19. The assay was immunoSEQ multiplex PCR, and TCRdb's table has in-frame clones only and misses some. The sample has under 250,000 clones, about 82% seen once. Sequencing was performed on peripheral blood. The receptors shown here come from a woman older than 75 with COVID-19, enrolled during active disease.

This clone turned up a few times. The chain joins TRBV25-1 to TRBJ2-1; the match to TRBD2 covers 7 bases. Per the germline V gene, CDR1 is MGHDK and CDR2 is SYGVNS. The CDR3 contains 13 residues. The V segment lost 6 bases and the J segment 5 bases; nucleotides outside the gene matches: 4. The CDR3, as DNA: TGTGCCAGCAGCCTGGCGGGGGACAATGAGCAGTTCTTC. It translates to CASSLAGDNEQFF. Full variable domain (missing parts from reference TRBV25-1 and TRBJ2-1): EADIYQTPRYLVIGTGKKITLECSQTMGHDKMYWYQQDPGMELHLIHYSYGVNSTEKGDLSSESTVSRIRTEHFPLTLESARPSHTSQYLCASSLAGDNEQFFGPGTRLTVL.

The J gene is TRBJ1-1, the V gene TRBV4-1; the match to TRBD1 covers 10 bases. Germline CDR1 is MGHRA and CDR2 is YSYEKL. J was trimmed by 5 bases and V by 9 bases; bases with no gene match: 9. This CDR3 comprises 14 residues. The CDR3 DNA sequence: TGCGCCAGTAAACCGGGACAGGGGTCGACTGAAGCTTTCTTT. It translates to CASKPGQGSTEAFF.

V is TRBV2 and J is TRBJ1-2; D call uncertain. Trimming took off 3 bases at V and 0 bases at J, with 23 bases between the two ends. The CDR3 sequence is 19 residues long. Germline loops: CDR1 SNHLY, CDR2 FYNNEI. The CDR3 coding sequence is TGTGCCAGCAGTGATGCCGACCAGGCCCCCGGCAGATCTAACTATGGCTACACCTTC. It encodes CASSDADQAPGRSNYGYTF. Drawing the rest from reference TRBV2 and TRBJ1-2, the complete variable domain is EPEVTQTPSHQVTQMGQEVILRCVPISNHLYFYWYRQILGQKVEFLVSFYNNEISEKSEIFDDQFSVERPDGSNFTLKIRSTKLEDSAMYFCASSDADQAPGRSNYGYTFGSGTRLTVV.

V usage is TRBV3-1 (or the pseudogene TRBV3-2) and J usage is TRBJ2-7, with D possibly TRBD2 on 6 matching bases. With 4 bases removed from V and 4 bases from J, the gap between germline ends came to 8 bases. Per the germline V gene, CDR1 is LGHDT and CDR2 is YNNKEL (reference sequence). The CDR3 totals 12 residues. CDR3 sequence reads: CASSLGRYEQYV. The DNA of the CDR3 is TGTGCCAGCAGCCTGGGGAGGTACGAGCAGTACGTC.

This rearrangement joins TRBV7-2 to TRBJ1-3, with TRBD1 matching 9 bases. The V gene end was trimmed by 1 base and the J gene end by 4 bases; junction bases not matched to a gene: 8. Germline V gene lookup returns CDR1 SGHTA and CDR2 FQGNSA. The CDR3 covers 17 residues. The CDR3 coding sequence is TGTGCCAGCAGCTTAGTGGGGGACAGGGTTACAGGAAACACCATATATTTT. As protein: CASSLVGDRVTGNTIYF.

The chain has TRBV2 and TRBJ1-5, with 9 bases matching TRBD1. Germline lookup yields CDR1 SNHLY and CDR2 FYNNEI. The CDR3 covers 15 residues. V lost 4 bases to trimming and J lost 6 bases; unmatched junction nucleotides: 7. CDR3 nucleotide sequence: TGTGCCAGCAGTGGTGGGACAGGGTCGAGTCAGCCCCAGCATTTT. Its translation: CASSGGTGSSQPQHF. The full variable domain, its missing parts supplied by reference TRBV2 and TRBJ1-5, is EPEVTQTPSHQVTQMGQEVILRCVPISNHLYFYWYRQILGQKVEFLVSFYNNEISEKSEIFDDQFSVERPDGSNFTLKIRSTKLEDSAMYFCASSGGTGSSQPQHFGDGTRLSIL.

J is TRBJ1-6 and V is TRBV7-2; D remains unclear. Germline CDR1 is SGHTA and CDR2 is FQGNSA. The CDR3 has 17 residues. V was shortened by 1 base and J by 7 bases, with 17 bases between the two germline ends. The CDR3 reads CASSLERSLFGNSPLHF. In nucleotides, the CDR3 is TGTGCCAGCAGCTTAGAGAGAAGCCTTTTCGGGAATTCACCCCTCCACTTT.

This chain joins TRBV30 and TRBJ1-2; weak D call: TRBD1 (5 bases). Trimming removed 0 bases from V and 7 bases from J, with 9 bases in between. Looked up from germline, CDR1 is GTSNPN and CDR2 is SVGIG (reference sequence). The CDR3 extends over 12 amino acids. CDR3 coding DNA: TGTGCCTGGAGTGTACGAGACAGTGGCTACACCTTC. Translated, it gives CAWSVRDSGYTF.

V is TRBV19 and J is TRBJ2-3; D is perhaps TRBD2 (6 bases). Trimming took off 5 bases at V and 4 bases at J, with 16 bases between the two ends. Germline V CDR1 and CDR2: LNHDA, SQIVND (reference sequence). The length of the CDR3 is 15 residues. The CDR3 bases are TGTGCCAGTAGTCCAACTCTGGGGGGATCAGATACGCAGTATTTT. This codes for CASSPTLGGSDTQYF.

This clone was seen more than once but under ten times. The chain joins TRBV13 to TRBJ2-3; D is possibly TRBD2 (7 bases). In germline, CDR1 is PRHDT, CDR2 FYEKMQ (reference sequence). CDR3 length: 14 residues. Trimming removed 7 bases at V and 0 bases at J, with 11 bases between. CDR3 protein: CASKRGASTDTQYF. Here the CDR3 DNA reads TGTGCCAGCAAACGGGGGGCTAGCACAGATACGCAGTATTTT. The entire variable domain, with the rest obtained from reference TRBV13 and TRBJ2-3, is as follows: AAGVIQSPRHLIKEKRETATLKCYPIPRHDTVYWYQQGPGQDPQFLISFYEKMQSDKGSIPDRFSAQQFSDYHSELNMSSLELGDSALYFCASKRGASTDTQYFGPGTRLTVL.

This chain uses TRBV3-1 (or the pseudogene TRBV3-2) with TRBJ2-2; weak D call: TRBD2 (5 bases). The CDR3 contains 15 residues. The V end was cut by 4 bases, the J end by 5 bases, with 14 bases between. Germline CDR1 reads LGHDT; CDR2 reads YNNKEL (reference sequence). The CDR3 DNA reads as TGTGCCAGCAGCCCCTTCACTAGAGATACCGGGGAGCTGTTTTTT. Translation gives CASSPFTRDTGELFF.

This chain uses TRBV27 with TRBJ1-2, with D maybe TRBD1 (6 bases). Germline V gene data show CDR1 as MNHEY and CDR2 as SMNVEV (reference sequence). CDR3 length: 15 residues. Trimming shortened V by 0 bases and J by 3 bases, and 11 bases separated the two germline ends. This chain's CDR3 is CASSLSWQGYYGYTF. Here the CDR3 DNA reads TGTGCCAGCAGTTTATCGTGGCAGGGGTACTATGGCTACACCTTC.

The chain recombines TRBV2 with TRBJ2-5; D may be TRBD2 (6 bases). Germline V CDR1 and CDR2: SNHLY, FYNNEI. The CDR3 is made up of 14 amino acids. V was shortened by 6 bases and J by 2 bases, with 13 bases between the two germline ends. The CDR3 DNA sequence: TGTGCCAGCAGCTTGTTGGGGGGTCAAGAGACCCAGTACTTC. Translated: CASSLLGGQETQYF.

The gene calls are TRBV2 and TRBJ2-5; 7 nucleotides align to TRBD2. Germline CDR1 SNHLY, CDR2 FYNNEI. The CDR3 consists of 13 residues. Trimming took 7 bases from V and 7 from J; bases not matched to a gene: 9. The CDR3 loop is CASTGEGGGTQYF. In nucleotides, the CDR3 is TGTGCCAGCACCGGGGAGGGAGGTGGGACCCAGTACTTC.

The V gene is TRBV28, the J gene TRBJ1-5; tentative D call: TRBD1 (5 bases). Trimming took 6 bases from V and 2 from J, leaving 14 bases between them. CDR3 length: 15 residues. Per the germline V gene, CDR1 is MDHEN and CDR2 is SYDVKM. This CDR3 is CASSRPGLGNQPQHF. CDR3 bases: TGTGCCAGCAGCCGACCGGGACTAGGCAATCAGCCCCAGCATTTT.

This clone was recorded a few times. V and J are TRBV28 and TRBJ1-2; 10 bases agree with TRBD1. Germline loops: CDR1 MDHEN, CDR2 SYDVKM. The CDR3 has 15 amino acids. Unmatched junction bases numbered 11, after V lost 8 bases and J lost 5 bases. The CDR3: CASGLGTGVEYGYTF. In DNA, the CDR3 is TGTGCCAGCGGGCTCGGGACAGGGGTAGAATATGGCTACACCTTC.

Details on this clone: Other DNA sequences in this specimen translate into the identical CDR3. The CDR3 nucleotides are TGTGCCAGCAGCCAAGGGGCAGGGAATTCACCCCTCCACTTT. It translates to CASSQGAGNSPLHF. This chain joins TRBV3-1 (or the pseudogene TRBV3-2) and TRBJ1-6; a weak D match, TRBD1 (5 bases). The CDR3 covers 14 residues. Per germline, CDR1 LGHDT and CDR2 YNNKEL (reference sequence). The V end was cut by 1 base, the J end by 7 bases, with 8 bases between.

On this clone itself: The sample holds other DNA sequences that translate to the same CDR3. V usage is TRBV28 and J usage is TRBJ1-1; 8 bases align to TRBD1. V lost 2 bases, J lost 2 bases, and 4 bases stayed unmatched. Germline V gene data show CDR1 as MDHEN and CDR2 as SYDVKM. CDR3 size: 15 residues. CDR3 bases: TGTGCCAGCAGTTTACAGGGGGCGGCAAACACTGAAGCTTTCTTT. Translating it yields CASSLQGAANTEAFF.

The J gene is TRBJ2-1, the V gene TRBV19; TRBD1 is a possible D gene (6 bases). The V and J ends lost 6 bases and 8 bases respectively, with 14 bases between them. Per the germline V gene, CDR1 is LNHDA and CDR2 is SQIVND (reference sequence). The CDR3 consists of 13 residues. CDR3 protein: CASSNTRTDEQFF. The CDR3 DNA reads TGTGCCAGTAGCAACACCAGGACAGATGAGCAGTTCTTC. Combining the CDR3 with reference TRBV19 and TRBJ2-1 gives the whole variable domain DGGITQSPKYLFRKEGQNVTLSCEQNLNHDAMYWYRQDPGQGLRLIYYSQIVNDFQKGDIAEGYSVSREKKESFPLTVTSAQKNPTAFYLCASSNTRTDEQFFGPGTRLTVL.

CDR3 coding DNA: TGCGCCAGCAGCTTGGAAGGGGGCCGTTACAATGAGCAGTTCTTC. Amino acid sequence: CASSLEGGRYNEQFF. This rearrangement joins TRBV5-1 to TRBJ2-1; 7 bases align to TRBD1. CDR3 size: 15 residues. V lost 0 bases to trimming and J lost 4 bases; unmatched junction nucleotides: 4. The germline gives CDR1 SGHRS, CDR2 YFSETQ.